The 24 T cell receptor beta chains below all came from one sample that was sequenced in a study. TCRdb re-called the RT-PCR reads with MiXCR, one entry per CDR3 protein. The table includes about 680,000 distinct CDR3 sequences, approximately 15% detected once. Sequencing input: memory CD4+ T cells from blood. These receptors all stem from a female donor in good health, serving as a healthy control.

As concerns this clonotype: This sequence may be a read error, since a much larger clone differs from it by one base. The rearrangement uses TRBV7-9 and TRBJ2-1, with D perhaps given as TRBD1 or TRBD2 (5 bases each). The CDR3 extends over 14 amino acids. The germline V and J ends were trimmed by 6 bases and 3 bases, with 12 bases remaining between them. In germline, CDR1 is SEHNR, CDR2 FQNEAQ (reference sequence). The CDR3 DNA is TGTGCCAGCAGTTTGAGGGGCATCTACAATGAGCAGTTCTTC. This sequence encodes CASSLRGIYNEQFF.

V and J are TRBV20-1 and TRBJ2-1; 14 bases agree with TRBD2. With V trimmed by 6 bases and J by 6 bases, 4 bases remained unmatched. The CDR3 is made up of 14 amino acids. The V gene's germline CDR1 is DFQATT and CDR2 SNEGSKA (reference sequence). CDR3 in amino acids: CSATGLAGVNEQFF. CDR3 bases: TGCAGTGCAACGGGACTAGCGGGGGTCAATGAGCAGTTCTTC.

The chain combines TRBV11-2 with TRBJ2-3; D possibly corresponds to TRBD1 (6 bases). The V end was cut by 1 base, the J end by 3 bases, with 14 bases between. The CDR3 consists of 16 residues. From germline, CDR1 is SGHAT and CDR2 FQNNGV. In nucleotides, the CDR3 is TGTGCCAGCAGCTTAGTGCCACAGGGTCTGACAGATACGCAGTATTTT. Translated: CASSLVPQGLTDTQYF.

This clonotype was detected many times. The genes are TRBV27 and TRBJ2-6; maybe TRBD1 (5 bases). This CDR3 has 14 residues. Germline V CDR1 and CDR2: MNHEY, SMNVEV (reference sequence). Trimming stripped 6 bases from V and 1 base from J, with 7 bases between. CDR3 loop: CASSAGSGANVLTF. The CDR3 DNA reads TGTGCCAGCAGCGCAGGGTCTGGGGCCAACGTCCTGACTTTC.

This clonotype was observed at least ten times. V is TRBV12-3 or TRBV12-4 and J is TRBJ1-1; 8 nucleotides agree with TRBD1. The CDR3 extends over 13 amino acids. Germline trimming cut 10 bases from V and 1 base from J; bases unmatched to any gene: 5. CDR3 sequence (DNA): TGTGCCATAGGACAGGGTTCGAACACTGAAGCTTTCTTT. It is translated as CAIGQGSNTEAFF.

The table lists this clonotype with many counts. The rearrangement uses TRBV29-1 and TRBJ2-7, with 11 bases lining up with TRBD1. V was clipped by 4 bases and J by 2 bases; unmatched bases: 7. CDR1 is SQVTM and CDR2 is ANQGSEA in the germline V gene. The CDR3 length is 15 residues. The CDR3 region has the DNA TGCAGCGTTGTCAGGACAGGGGGCCCGGCCTACGAGCAGTACTTC. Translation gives CSVVRTGGPAYEQYF.

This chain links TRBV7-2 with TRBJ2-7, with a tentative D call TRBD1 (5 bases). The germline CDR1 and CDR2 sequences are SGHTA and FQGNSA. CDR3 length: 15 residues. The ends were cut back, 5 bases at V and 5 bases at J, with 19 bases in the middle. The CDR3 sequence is CASSRGIGAFDEQYF. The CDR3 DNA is TGTGCCAGCAGCCGCGGAATAGGGGCTTTCGACGAGCAGTACTTC.

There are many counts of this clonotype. The CDR3 nucleotides are TGTGCCAGCAGTCCGAGGACAGGGTCTCTTTCACCCCTCCACTTT. Protein product: CASSPRTGSLSPLHF. This chain joins TRBV6-5 and TRBJ1-6, with TRBD1 matching 8 bases. The V segment lost 5 bases and the J segment 9 bases; nucleotides outside the gene matches: 9. Germline loops: CDR1 MNHEY, CDR2 SVGAGI. This CDR3 comprises 15 residues.

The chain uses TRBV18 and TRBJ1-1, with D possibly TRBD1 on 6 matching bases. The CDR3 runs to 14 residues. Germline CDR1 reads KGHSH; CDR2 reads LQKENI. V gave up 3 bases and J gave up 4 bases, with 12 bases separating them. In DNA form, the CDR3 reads TGTGCCAGCTCACCGCTGGAGGGGGGCACTGAAGCTTTCTTT. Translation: CASSPLEGGTEAFF.

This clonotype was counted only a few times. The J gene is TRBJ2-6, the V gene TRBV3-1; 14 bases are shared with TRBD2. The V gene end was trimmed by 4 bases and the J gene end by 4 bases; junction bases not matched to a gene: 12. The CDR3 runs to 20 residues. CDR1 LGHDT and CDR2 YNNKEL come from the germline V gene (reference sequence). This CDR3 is CASSPRGLAGGQSGANVLTF. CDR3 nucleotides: TGTGCCAGCAGCCCAAGAGGACTAGCGGGGGGTCAATCCGGGGCCAACGTCCTGACTTTC.

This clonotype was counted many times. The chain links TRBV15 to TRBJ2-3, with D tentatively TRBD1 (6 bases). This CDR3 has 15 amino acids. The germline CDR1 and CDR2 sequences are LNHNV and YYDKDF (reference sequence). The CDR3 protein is CATNRDGLPTDTQYF. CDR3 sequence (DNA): TGTGCAACAAACAGGGATGGGTTGCCCACAGATACGCAGTATTTT.

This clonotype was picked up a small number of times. The DNA for the CDR3 is TGTGCCAGCAACTTACGAGGAGGGAAGTATGGCTACACCTTC. It encodes CASNLRGGKYGYTF. The gene calls are TRBV6-2 or TRBV6-3 and TRBJ1-2, with D uncertain. The V and J ends lost 7 bases and 5 bases respectively, with 17 bases between them. From germline, CDR1 is MNHEY and CDR2 SVGEGT. This CDR3 is built from 14 residues.

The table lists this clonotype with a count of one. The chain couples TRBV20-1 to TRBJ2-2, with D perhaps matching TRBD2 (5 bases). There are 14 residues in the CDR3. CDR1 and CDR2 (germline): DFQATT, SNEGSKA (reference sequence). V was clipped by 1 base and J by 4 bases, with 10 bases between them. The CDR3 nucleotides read TGCAGTGCTAGAGGATGGGAGAGCACCGGGGAGCTGTTTTTT. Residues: CSARGWESTGELFF.

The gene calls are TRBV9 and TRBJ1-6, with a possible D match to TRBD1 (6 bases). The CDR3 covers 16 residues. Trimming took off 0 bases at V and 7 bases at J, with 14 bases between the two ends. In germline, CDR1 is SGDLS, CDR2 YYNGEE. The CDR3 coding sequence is TGTGCCAGCAGCGTAGGTAGGGCAGGGGAAAATTCACCCCTCCACTTT. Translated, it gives CASSVGRAGENSPLHF.

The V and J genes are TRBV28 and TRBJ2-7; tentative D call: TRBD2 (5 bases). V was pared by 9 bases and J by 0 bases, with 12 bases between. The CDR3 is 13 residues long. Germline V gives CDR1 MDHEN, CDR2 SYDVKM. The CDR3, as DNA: TGTGCCAGTTCGCGGGCACCCTCCTACGAGCAGTACTTC. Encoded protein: CASSRAPSYEQYF. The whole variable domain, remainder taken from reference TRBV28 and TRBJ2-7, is DVKVTQSSRYLVKRTGEKVFLECVQDMDHENMFWYRQDPGLGLRLIYFSYDVKMKEKGDIPEGYSVSREKKERFSLILESASTNQTSMYLCASSRAPSYEQYFGPGTRLTVT.

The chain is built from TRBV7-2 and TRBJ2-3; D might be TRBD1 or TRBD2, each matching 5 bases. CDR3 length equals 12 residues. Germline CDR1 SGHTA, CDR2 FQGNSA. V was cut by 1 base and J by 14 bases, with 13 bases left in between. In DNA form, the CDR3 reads TGTGCCAGCAGCTTAGTTCGGGGCTGGGGGTATTTT. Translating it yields CASSLVRGWGYF.

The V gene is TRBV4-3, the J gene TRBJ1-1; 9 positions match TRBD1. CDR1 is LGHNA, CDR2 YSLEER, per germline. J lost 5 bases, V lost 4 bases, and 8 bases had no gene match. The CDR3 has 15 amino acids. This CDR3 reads CASSLQGAVGTEAFF. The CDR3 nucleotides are TGCGCCAGCAGCCTACAGGGGGCGGTAGGGACTGAAGCTTTCTTT.

In DNA, the CDR3 is TGTGCCAGCTCACTAGGACAGAGTAACTACGAGCAGTACTTC. Residues: CASSLGQSNYEQYF. The V call is TRBV18, the J call TRBJ2-7; a weak D match, TRBD1 (6 bases). The CDR3 runs to 14 residues. Looked up from germline, CDR1 is KGHSH and CDR2 is LQKENI. V shed 4 bases and J shed 3 bases, with 13 bases lying between them.

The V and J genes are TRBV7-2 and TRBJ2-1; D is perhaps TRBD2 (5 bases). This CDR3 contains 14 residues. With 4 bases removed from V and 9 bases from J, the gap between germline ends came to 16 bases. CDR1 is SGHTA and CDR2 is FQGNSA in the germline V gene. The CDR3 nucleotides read TGTGCCAGCAGCTCCCAACACTCGAGCGGTGAGCAGTTCTTC. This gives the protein CASSSQHSSGEQFF.

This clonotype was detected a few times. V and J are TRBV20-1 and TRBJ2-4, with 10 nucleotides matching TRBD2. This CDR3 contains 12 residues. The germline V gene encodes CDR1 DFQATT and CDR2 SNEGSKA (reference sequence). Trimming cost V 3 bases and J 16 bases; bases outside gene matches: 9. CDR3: CSARASGSVPYF. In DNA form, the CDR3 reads TGCAGTGCTAGGGCTAGCGGGAGCGTCCCATACTTC.

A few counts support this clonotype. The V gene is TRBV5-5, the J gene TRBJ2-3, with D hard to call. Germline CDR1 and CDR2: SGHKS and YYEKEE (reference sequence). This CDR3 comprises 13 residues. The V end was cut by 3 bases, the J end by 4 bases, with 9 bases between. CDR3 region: CASSSLSSDTQYF. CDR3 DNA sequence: TGTGCCAGCAGCTCCCTTTCTTCAGATACGCAGTATTTT.

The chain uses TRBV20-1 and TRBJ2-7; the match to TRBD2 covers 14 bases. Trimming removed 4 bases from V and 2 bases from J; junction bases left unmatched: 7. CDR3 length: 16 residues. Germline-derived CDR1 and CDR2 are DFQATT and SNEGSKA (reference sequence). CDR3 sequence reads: CSAMGLAGVLTYEQYF. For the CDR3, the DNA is TGCAGTGCTATGGGACTAGCGGGAGTTCTAACCTACGAGCAGTACTTC.

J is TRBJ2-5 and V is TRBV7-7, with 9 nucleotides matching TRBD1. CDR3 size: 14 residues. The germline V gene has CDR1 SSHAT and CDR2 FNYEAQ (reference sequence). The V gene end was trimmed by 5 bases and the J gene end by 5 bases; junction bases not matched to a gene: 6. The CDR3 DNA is TGTGCCAGCAGCCCAACAGGGGGCCGGGAGACCCAGTACTTC. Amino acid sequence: CASSPTGGRETQYF. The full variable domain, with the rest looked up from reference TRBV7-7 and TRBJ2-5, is GAGVSQSPRYKVTKRGQDVTLRCDPISSHATLYWYQQALGQGPEFLTYFNYEAQPDKSGLPSDRFSAERPEGSISTLTIQRTEQRDSAMYRCASSPTGGRETQYFGPGTRLLVL.

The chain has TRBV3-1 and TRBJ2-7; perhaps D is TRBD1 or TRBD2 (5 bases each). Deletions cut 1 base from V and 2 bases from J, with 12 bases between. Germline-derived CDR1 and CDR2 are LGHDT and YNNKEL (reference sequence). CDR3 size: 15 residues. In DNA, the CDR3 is TGTGCCAGCAGCCAAGCCACTCGAGGGGCCTACGAGCAGTACTTC. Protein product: CASSQATRGAYEQYF.